The present T cell receptor (beta chain) was sequenced within a study of Tregs in tolerant kidney transplant recipients. Clones were read by immunoSEQ multiplex PCR, and TCRdb kept only the in-frame ones, dropping some. The data show under 35,000 clones, and the top ten clones hold approximately 1.7%. Notes on this clone: The sequence runs out 3 residues before the end of the CDR3; the remainder is reconstructed from the germline J gene.

Related graft donors supplied nonmyeloablative bone marrow transplants, and mixed chimerism was transient. Per the germline V gene, CDR1 is SGHRS and CDR2 is YFSETQ. Unmatched junction bases numbered 17, after V lost 3 bases and J lost 4 bases. The CDR3 has 19 amino acids. Sequenced material: CD4+ T cells from blood (PBMCs), taken 24 months after the transplant. This clonotype was obtained from a human patient who received a combined kidney and bone marrow transplant. Some T cells may be provided by the graft donor. The J gene is TRBJ1-4, the V gene TRBV5-1; 8 nucleotides match TRBD1. This CDR3 reads CASSSGLRQGATSNEKLFF. The covered CDR3 bases are TGCGCCAGCAGCTCAGGACTTCGCCAGGGGGCAACGAGTAATGAAAAA.